These 20 T cell receptor beta chains were sequenced from one sample in a study of tumor and adjacent non-tumor tissue in lung cancer. The library came from three nested PCR rounds adapted from ARM-PCR protocols. TCRdb redid the calling of the multiplex PCR reads with MiXCR, one entry per CDR3 protein. The repertoire has 220,000 or so distinct CDR3 sequences, 71% of them found once; the top ten carry roughly 24%. This sample's RNA came from whole unsorted tissue. Input material: lung tumor tissue. These receptors were collected from a man aged 60 to 75 with non-small cell lung cancer.

The DNA of the CDR3 is TGCAGTGCTCCCGGGGGGGGGTGGGGGACTAATGAAAAACTGTTTTTT. Amino acid sequence: CSAPGGGWGTNEKLFF. The chain employs TRBV20-1 and TRBJ1-4, with D perhaps matching TRBD1 (5 bases). The length of the CDR3 is 16 residues. Trimming took 5 bases from V and 2 from J, leaving 18 bases between them. From germline, CDR1 is DFQATT and CDR2 SNEGSKA (reference sequence).

The V gene is TRBV19, the J gene TRBJ2-7; D is ambiguous. This CDR3 has 14 residues. The V end lost 8 bases, the J end lost 6 bases, and 20 bases lay between the germline ends. Germline assignment: CDR1 LNHDA and CDR2 SQIVND (reference sequence). DNA of the CDR3: TGTGCCAGTGGTTCCCCATCCGGGCTACGCGAGCAGTACTTC. This sequence encodes CASGSPSGLREQYF. Using reference TRBV19 and TRBJ2-7 for the parts outside the CDR3, the full variable domain is DGGITQSPKYLFRKEGQNVTLSCEQNLNHDAMYWYRQDPGQGLRLIYYSQIVNDFQKGDIAEGYSVSREKKESFPLTVTSAQKNPTAFYLCASGSPSGLREQYFGPGTRLTVT.

Turning to this clonotype: A read error may explain this, as a much larger clone is one base away. The chain links TRBV25-1 to TRBJ1-2; D unresolved. This CDR3 spans 11 amino acids. V was shortened by 4 bases and J by 8 bases, with 8 bases between the two germline ends. Per germline, CDR1 MGHDK and CDR2 SYGVNS. CDR3 DNA sequence: TGTGCCAGCAGTGGCCTTGCAGGCTACACCTTC. Its translation: CASSGLAGYTF.

To note about this clonotype: A read error may produce the germline difference seen at one junction end. The chain joins TRBV2 to TRBJ1-2; tentative D call: TRBD1 (5 bases). This CDR3 has 15 residues. Looked up from germline, CDR1 is SNHLY and CDR2 is FYNNEI. CDR3 protein: CVSSERVDTNYGYTF. CDR3 coding DNA: TGTGTCAGCAGTGAAAGGGTGGACACTAACTATGGCTACACCTTC.

Points on this clonotype: One end of the junction does not line up with germline, which may come from a read error. The chain uses TRBV5-1 and TRBJ2-7; D is unresolved. In germline, CDR1 is SGHRS, CDR2 YFSETQ. The length of the CDR3 is 13 residues. CDR3 coding DNA: TGCGCCAACAGCCCAGCAAGCTCCTACGAGCAGTACTTC. Translating it yields CANSPASSYEQYF.

The chain joins TRBV4-2 to TRBJ1-1; D might be TRBD1 (6 bases). Germline-derived CDR1 and CDR2 are LGHNA and YNFKEQ. The length of the CDR3 is 16 residues. Trimming cost V 3 bases and J 1 base, with 15 bases left between them. The CDR3 is CASSHVGQLKNTEAFF. CDR3 bases: TGTGCCAGCAGCCACGTCGGACAGCTCAAGAACACTGAAGCTTTCTTT.

The chain's CDR3 is CASKIDISGLTEAFF. The CDR3 DNA is TGTGCCAGCAAGATAGATATCAGTGGACTCACTGAAGCTTTCTTT. V is TRBV11-2 and J is TRBJ1-1; D is undetermined. The length of the CDR3 is 15 residues. The V gene's germline CDR1 is SGHAT and CDR2 FQNNGV. Trimming left V 7 bases short and J 4 bases short, with 19 bases between.

Note on this clonotype: This sequence may be a read error, since a much larger clone differs from it by one base. CDR3 nucleotides: TGTGCCAGCAGCAGGGAACAAAGGGATACGCAGTATTTT. It yields the protein CASSREQRDTQYF. V usage is TRBV4-2 and J usage is TRBJ2-3; D unresolved. This CDR3 has 13 amino acids. Germline V gene lookup returns CDR1 LGHNA and CDR2 YNFKEQ. V dropped 5 bases and J dropped 6 bases, with 12 bases sitting between them.

The sample holds many counts of this clonotype. The chain links TRBV29-1 to TRBJ1-2; 12 bases align to TRBD1. The J segment lost 7 bases and the V segment lost 6 bases, leaving 6 bases of the junction unmatched. This CDR3 is built from 13 residues. Germline V CDR1 and CDR2: SQVTM, ANQGSEA. The CDR3 loop reads CSVGDRGLSGYTF. The CDR3 DNA is TGCAGCGTCGGGGACAGGGGGCTAAGTGGCTACACCTTC.

This clonotype came up many times. The V call is TRBV20-1, the J call TRBJ1-2, with 7 positions matching TRBD1. V dropped 4 bases and J dropped 4; count of bases not matched to a gene: 12. This CDR3 spans 15 amino acids. The V gene's germline CDR1 is DFQATT and CDR2 SNEGSKA (reference sequence). The CDR3 DNA is TGCAGTGCTAAGACAGGGTACAACAATCGCTATGGCTACACCTTC. Its translation is CSAKTGYNNRYGYTF.

CDR3 DNA sequence: TGTGCCAGCAGCCAAGCAGAACAGGGGCGAACTGACTATGGCTACACCTTC. Residues: CASSQAEQGRTDYGYTF. V and J are TRBV4-2 and TRBJ1-2, with TRBD1 matching over 7 bases. The CDR3 is 17 amino acids. From germline, CDR1 is LGHNA and CDR2 YNFKEQ. Unmatched junction bases numbered 11, after V lost 1 base and J lost 3 bases.

Worth noting for this clonotype: A read error may explain this, as a much larger clone is one base away. The rearrangement links TRBV11-2 to TRBJ1-5, with no clear D. Looked up from germline, CDR1 is SGHAT and CDR2 is FQNNGV. The V end lost 3 bases, the J end lost 16 bases, and 28 bases lay between the germline ends. The CDR3 extends over 16 amino acids. The CDR3 nucleotides are TGTGCCAGCAGCTTTTGGGGATTGATTGGGAGGCACGTGAGCCATTTT. Its protein is CASSFWGLIGRHVSHF.

As regards this clonotype: A clone one base away is much larger, so this may be a read error. The V gene is TRBV29-1, the J gene TRBJ1-1, with D possibly TRBD1 on 5 matching bases. CDR1 is SQVTM, CDR2 ANQGSEA, per germline. The CDR3 loop spans 13 amino acids. V lost 4 bases to trimming and J lost 5 bases, with 14 bases between them. CDR3 nucleotides: TGCAGCGTTGCAGGAGGGGAGGAAACTGAAGCTTTCTTT. Residues: CSVAGGEETEAFF.

In the case of this clonotype: Germline and junction disagree at one end, which may indicate a read error. The genes are TRBV20-1 and TRBJ1-2; possibly TRBD1 for D (5 bases). From germline, CDR1 is DFQATT and CDR2 SNEGSKA (reference sequence). The CDR3 spans 13 residues. Here the CDR3 DNA reads TGCATTGCTAGGGGTCCGTCCACCTATGGCTACACCTTC. Encoded protein: CIARGPSTYGYTF.

In regard to this clonotype: Being one base from a much bigger clone, this may be a read error. Because it lacks the conserved phenylalanine or tryptophan at the end, this CDR3 is likely a read error. The chain links TRBV6-5 to TRBJ1-1; 8 nucleotides match TRBD1. This CDR3 has 15 amino acids. With 9 bases clipped from V and 1 base from J, the junction kept 10 bases outside the gene matches. Germline V gives CDR1 MNHEY, CDR2 SVGAGI. For the CDR3, the DNA is TGTGCCAGTGGGGCAGGGGGCGCCGGGAACACTGAAGCTTTCCTT. This translates into CASGAGGAGNTEAFL.

The chain employs TRBV12-3 or TRBV12-4 and TRBJ2-1; TRBD1 matches at 10 bases. The CDR3 length is 18 residues. The V and J ends lost 5 bases and 6 bases, in that order; junction bases with no gene match: 16. The CDR3 sequence: CASSGNRDRGRMGNEQFF. The DNA of the CDR3 is TGTGCCAGCAGTGGAAACCGGGACAGGGGTAGGATGGGCAATGAGCAGTTCTTC.

Remarks on this clonotype: The conserved closing phenylalanine or tryptophan is absent in this CDR3, likely reflecting a read error. The chain couples TRBV20-1 to TRBJ2-1, with TRBD2 identical over 12 bases. CDR1 is DFQATT, CDR2 SNEGSKA, per germline (reference sequence). CDR3 length equals 14 residues. With 6 bases clipped from V and 4 bases from J, the junction kept 4 bases outside the gene matches. This CDR3 is CSALTSGRYNEQFL. CDR3 sequence (DNA): TGCAGTGCGCTTACTAGCGGGAGGTACAATGAGCAGTTCTTA.

The gene calls are TRBV5-1 and TRBJ1-1, with D unresolved. CDR3 length: 14 residues. The V gene lost 2 bases and the J gene lost 1 base, with 9 bases spanning the gap. Germline CDR1 SGHRS, CDR2 YFSETQ. The CDR3 reads CASSFDGGNTEAFF. The CDR3 bases are TGCGCCAGCAGCTTCGACGGTGGGAACACTGAAGCTTTCTTT.

The gene calls are TRBV6-2 or TRBV6-3 and TRBJ2-5, with a weak D call TRBD1 (5 bases). The germline V and J ends were trimmed by 9 bases and 2 bases, with 13 bases remaining between them. Germline lookup yields CDR1 MNHEY and CDR2 SVGEGT. CDR3 length equals 13 residues. CDR3 loop: CARGRGKQETQYF. The CDR3 DNA is TGTGCCAGAGGAAGGGGTAAACAAGAGACCCAGTACTTC.

Concerning this clonotype: A read error may account for a junction end that differs from germline. The V gene is TRBV2, the J gene TRBJ1-1; D is unresolved. This CDR3 is built from 14 residues. CDR1 is SNHLY, CDR2 FYNNEI, per germline. CDR3 nucleotide sequence: TGTGTCAGCAGTGTTCGGGTTTCGATCGCTGAAGCTTTCTTT. Translated: CVSSVRVSIAEAFF.